The clone carrying this T cell receptor beta chain has just one count. What it recognizes is unknown. The sample comes from a study of blood T cells in healthy people across ages. General study results and limits: Per million T cells, TCR beta diversity dropped about linearly as age rose. Higher diversity and more naive CD4+ cells were features of long-lived donors, compared to aged donors. Reliance upon unsorted PBMCs precluded definitive naive versus antigen-experienced comparison.

About 9.6 milliliters of peripheral blood were drawn from each donor into EDTA-treated tubes. The CDR3 loop spans 14 amino acids. Between the trimmed V and J ends, which lost 3 bases and 7 bases, there was a span of 15 bases. Germline lookup yields CDR1 DFQATT and CDR2 SNEGSKA (reference sequence). Sample-barcoded 5' priming and a J-beta primer mix drove a second PCR of roughly 6 to 12 cycles. Using its own MiXCR run on the 5' RACE reads, TCRdb lists one record per CDR3 protein. There are around 800,000 distinct CDR3 sequences in the sample; roughly 60% occur only once, and 25% to 35% lies in the top ten.

The rearrangement uses TRBV20-1 and TRBJ1-4; D gene unclear. Source material: blood. The receptor was isolated from a man younger than 40 in good health. CDR3: CSASPVGMGEKLFF. The CDR3 DNA follows: TGCAGTGCTAGCCCAGTCGGTATGGGTGAAAAACTGTTTTTT.